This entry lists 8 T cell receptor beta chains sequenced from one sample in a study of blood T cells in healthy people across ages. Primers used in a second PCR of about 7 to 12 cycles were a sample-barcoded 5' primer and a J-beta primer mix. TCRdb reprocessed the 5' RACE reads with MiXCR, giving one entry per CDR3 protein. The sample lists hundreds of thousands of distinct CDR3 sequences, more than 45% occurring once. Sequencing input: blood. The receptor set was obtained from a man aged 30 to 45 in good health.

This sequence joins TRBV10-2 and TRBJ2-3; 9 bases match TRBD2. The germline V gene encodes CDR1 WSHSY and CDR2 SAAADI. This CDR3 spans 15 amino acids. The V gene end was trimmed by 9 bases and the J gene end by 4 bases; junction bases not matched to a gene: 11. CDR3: CASGSVAGGPDTQYF. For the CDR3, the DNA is TGCGCCAGTGGTTCGGTGGCGGGAGGGCCAGATACGCAGTATTTT.

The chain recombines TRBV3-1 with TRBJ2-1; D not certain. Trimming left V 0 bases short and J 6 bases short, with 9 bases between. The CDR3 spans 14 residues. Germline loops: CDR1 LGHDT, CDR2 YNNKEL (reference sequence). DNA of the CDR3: TGTGCCAGCAGCCAAGATAAGACTTTCAATGAGCAGTTCTTC. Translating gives CASSQDKTFNEQFF.

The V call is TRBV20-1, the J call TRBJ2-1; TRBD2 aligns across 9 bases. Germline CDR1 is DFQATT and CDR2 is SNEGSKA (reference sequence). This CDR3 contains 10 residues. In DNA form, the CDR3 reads TGCTCTAGCGGGGACAATGAGCAGTTCTTC. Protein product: CSSGDNEQFF.

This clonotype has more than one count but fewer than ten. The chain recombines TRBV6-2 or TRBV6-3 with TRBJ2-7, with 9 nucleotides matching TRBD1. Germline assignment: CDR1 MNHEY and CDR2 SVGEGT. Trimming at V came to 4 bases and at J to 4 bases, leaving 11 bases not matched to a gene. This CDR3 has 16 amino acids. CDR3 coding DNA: TGTGCCAGCAGTTTACTTACCGGGACAGGGATATACGAGCAGTACTTC. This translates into CASSLLTGTGIYEQYF.

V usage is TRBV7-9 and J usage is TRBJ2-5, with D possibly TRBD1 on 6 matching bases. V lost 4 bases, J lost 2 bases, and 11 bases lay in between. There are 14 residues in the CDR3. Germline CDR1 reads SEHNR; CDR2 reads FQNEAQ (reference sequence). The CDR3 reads CASSYRQVQETQYF. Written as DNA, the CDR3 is TGTGCCAGCAGCTACCGACAGGTTCAAGAGACCCAGTACTTC. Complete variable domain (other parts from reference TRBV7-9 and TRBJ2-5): DTGVSQNPRHKITKRGQNVTFRCDPISEHNRLYWYRQTLGQGPEFLTYFQNEAQLEKSRLLSDRFSAERPKGSFSTLEIQRTEQGDSAMYLCASSYRQVQETQYFGPGTRLLVL.

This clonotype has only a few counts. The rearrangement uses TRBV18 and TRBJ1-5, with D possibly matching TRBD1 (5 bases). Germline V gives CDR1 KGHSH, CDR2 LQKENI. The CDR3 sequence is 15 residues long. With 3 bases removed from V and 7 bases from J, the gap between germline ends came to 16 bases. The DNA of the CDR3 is TGTGCCAGCTCACCGCTTACTATCCAGGGCCAGCCCCAGCATTTT. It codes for CASSPLTIQGQPQHF. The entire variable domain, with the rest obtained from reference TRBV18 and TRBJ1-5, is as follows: NAGVMQNPRHLVRRRGQEARLRCSPMKGHSHVYWYRQLPEEGLKFMVYLQKENIIDESGMPKERFSAEFPKEGPSILRIQQVVRGDSAAYFCASSPLTIQGQPQHFGDGTRLSIL.

DNA of the CDR3: TGTGCCAGCAGTTACTCCGTTTTGGTAGCGGGAGACAATGAGCAGTTCTTC. This encodes CASSYSVLVAGDNEQFF. J is TRBJ2-1 and V is TRBV6-2 or TRBV6-3, with TRBD2 matching over 9 bases. This CDR3 contains 17 residues. V shed 0 bases, J shed 5 bases, and the junction held 8 bases outside the gene matches. Germline V gene sequence: CDR1 MNHEY, CDR2 SVGEGT.

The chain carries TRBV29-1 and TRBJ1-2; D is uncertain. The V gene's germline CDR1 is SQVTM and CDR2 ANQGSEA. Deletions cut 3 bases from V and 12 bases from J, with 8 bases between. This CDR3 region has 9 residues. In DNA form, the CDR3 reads TGCAGCGTTGACGCTGGGGACACCTTC. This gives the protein CSVDAGDTF.